Listed below are T cell receptor beta chains from one sample, sequenced in a study of cytomegalovirus exposure and HLA in healthy donors. Assay used: immunoSEQ multiplex PCR; TCRdb lists only in-frame clones, some missing. The table lists 150,000 to 200,000 clones, roughly 76% of them singletons, with roughly 5% in the top ten. The sequencing sample was made of PBMCs. The source is a woman between 18 and 30 years old in good health and CMV-seropositive. The CDR3 runs from the conserved cysteine through the conserved F or W. A D gene is named only where the DNA matches it firmly. Clone size is stated in some rows and not others, as once, few, many or a class when expanded.

>TRBD1|TRBV27|NA|TRBJ2-1
CASRKPGQVNEQFF
TGTGCCAGCAGAAAACCGGGACAGGTGAATGAGCAGTTCTTC
>TRBD1|TRBV6-5|NA|TRBJ2-7
CASSRTGDYEQYF
TGTGCCAGCAGCCGGACAGGAGACTACGAGCAGTACTTC
>NA|TRBV2|NA|TRBJ2-2
CASTGDVAGELFF
TGTGCCAGCACCGGGGATGTAGCCGGGGAGCTGTTTTTT
>TRBD2|TRBV7-6|NA|TRBJ2-7
CASSLGPAGATHEQYF
TGTGCCAGCAGCTTAGGTCCGGCGGGAGCGACTCACGAGCAGTACTTC
>TRBD2|TRBV19|once|TRBJ2-6
CASISGGSGANVLTF
TGTGCCAGTATATCGGGGGGCTCTGGGGCCAACGTCCTGACTTTC
>NA|TRBV19|NA|TRBJ1-2
CASSGQGGFNYGYTF
TGTGCCAGTAGTGGCCAGGGAGGCTTCAACTATGGCTACACCTTC
>NA|TRBV29-1|NA|TRBJ2-5
CSVGKETQYF
TGCAGCGTTGGTAAAGAGACCCAGTACTTC
>TRBD1|TRBV7-2|NA|TRBJ2-2
CASSPLGQGGWDVPGELFF
TGTGCCAGCAGCCCCCTCGGACAGGGAGGCTGGGATGTCCCCGGGGAGCTGTTTTTT
>NA|TRBV30|NA|TRBJ2-7
CAWSSMSYEQYF
TGTGCCTGGAGTAGCATGTCCTACGAGCAGTACTTC
>NA|TRBV19|NA|TRBJ2-5
CASSKSVQETQYF
TGTGCCAGTAGTAAGAGCGTCCAAGAGACCCAGTACTTC
>NA|TRBV11-3|NA|TRBJ2-3
CASSRGRDTQYF
TGTGCCAGCAGCCGGGGTAGAGATACGCAGTATTTT
>TRBD2|TRBV4-2|NA|TRBJ2-1
CASSPGNGGGANEQFF
TGTGCCAGCAGCCCTGGTAATGGCGGGGGGGCCAATGAGCAGTTCTTC
>TRBD2|TRBV27|NA|TRBJ2-1
CASSRLAGGLNEQFF
TGTGCCAGCAGCAGACTAGCGGGGGGGCTCAATGAGCAGTTCTTC
>TRBD2|TRBV15|NA|TRBJ2-5
CATSREGGGRDQYF
TGTGCCACCAGCCGAGAGGGCGGGGGACGGGACCAGTACTTC
>TRBD1|TRBV5-1|NA|TRBJ2-4
CASSETGLTRNIQYF
TGCGCCAGCAGCGAGACAGGGTTAACCCGAAACATTCAGTACTTC
>TRBD1|TRBV10-2|NA|TRBJ2-1
CASSEGTGGGTEQFF
TGCGCCAGCAGTGAGGGGACAGGGGGCGGAACGGAGCAGTTCTTC
>TRBD1|TRBV5-1|NA|TRBJ2-7
CASSLEGVSTGGEQYF
TGCGCCAGCAGCTTGGAAGGGGTTTCTACAGGGGGAGAGCAGTACTTC